This TCR beta chain was sequenced during a study of cytomegalovirus exposure and HLA in healthy donors. Study-wide findings and caveats: For most TCR beta V segments, an earlier analysis put the productive rate at about 87% or about 30% of the time. Reported results showed that the classifier diagnosed cytomegalovirus status with high specificity and sensitivity. A later analysis showed HLA-associated TCR beta chains outstripping equally common others in clonal expansion. A link between a missense DCLRE1C variant and TCR beta V- and J-gene trimming emerged from a later analysis.

Primers included in the PCR were 60 Vbeta and 13 Jbeta primers. Repertoires were generated with immunoSEQ multiplex PCR, while TCRdb's copy carries only in-frame clones and drops some. The table lists roughly 92,000 clones, around 81% of them singletons. V lost 0 bases, J lost 7 bases, and 8 bases stayed unmatched. This CDR3 is 15 amino acids long. From germline, CDR1 is SGHRS and CDR2 YFSETQ. Concerning this clone: Its antigen is not identified.

This receptor was taken from a woman aged 70 to 79 in good health and CMV-seropositive. Sequenced material: PBMCs. The rearrangement joins TRBV5-1 to TRBJ1-2, with 8 bases aligning to TRBD1. The CDR3 protein is CASSLEPGQGVGYTF. The CDR3 DNA is TGCGCCAGCAGCTTGGAGCCCGGACAGGGAGTTGGCTACACCTTC.